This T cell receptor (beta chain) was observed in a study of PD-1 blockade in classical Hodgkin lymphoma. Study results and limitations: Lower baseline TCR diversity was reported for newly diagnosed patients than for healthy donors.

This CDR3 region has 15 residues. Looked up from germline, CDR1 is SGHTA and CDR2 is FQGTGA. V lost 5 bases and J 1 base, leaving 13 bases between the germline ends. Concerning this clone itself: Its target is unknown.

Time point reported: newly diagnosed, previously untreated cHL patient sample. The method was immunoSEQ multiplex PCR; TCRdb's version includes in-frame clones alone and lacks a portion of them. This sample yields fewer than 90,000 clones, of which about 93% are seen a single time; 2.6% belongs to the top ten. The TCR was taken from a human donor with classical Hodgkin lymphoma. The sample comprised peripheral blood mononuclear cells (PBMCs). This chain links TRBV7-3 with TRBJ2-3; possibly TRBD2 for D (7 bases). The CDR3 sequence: CASSPRGLGTDTQYF. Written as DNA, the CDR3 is TGTGCCAGCAGCCCGCGGGGGCTCGGCACAGATACGCAGTATTTT.